One and the same sample provided the 10 T cell receptor beta chains below, sequenced in a study of shared clonotypes between healthy human individuals. Sequencing used immunoSEQ multiplex PCR; TCRdb keeps in-frame clones, though not all of them. The sample lists over a million clones, approximately 97% occurring once. The specimen sequenced was naive CD4+ T cells sorted from blood. Subset specified: CD45RA+ positively selected. All receptors come from a young man in good health.

The chain joins TRBV9 to TRBJ2-1, with TRBD2 matching 12 bases. This CDR3 spans 18 amino acids. V trimming: 0 bases; J trimming: 2 bases; junction bases outside the gene matches: 6. In germline, CDR1 is SGDLS, CDR2 YYNGEE. CDR3 DNA sequence: TGTGCCAGCAGCGTAGAGACTAGCGGGAGTTCGGCCTACAATGAGCAGTTCTTC. Translating gives CASSVETSGSSAYNEQFF.

The chain uses TRBV4-1 and TRBJ1-1; TRBD1 might be the D (5 bases). Germline V gene lookup returns CDR1 MGHRA and CDR2 YSYEKL. Trimming removed 4 bases from V and 6 bases from J, with 21 bases in between. The CDR3 is made up of 16 amino acids. CDR3 sequence (DNA): TGCGCCAGCAGCCTGAGGGACTCCCCTAGGGGCGCTGAAGCTTTCTTT. Translating it yields CASSLRDSPRGAEAFF.

V usage is TRBV14 and J usage is TRBJ2-5, with D perhaps TRBD2 (5 bases). The CDR3 has 14 amino acids. CDR1 and CDR2 (germline): SGHDN, FVKESK. With 4 bases removed from V and 5 bases from J, the gap between germline ends came to 14 bases. The CDR3 region is CASSPRAPKETQYF. For the CDR3, the DNA is TGTGCCAGCAGCCCGCGGGCACCGAAGGAGACCCAGTACTTC. The full variable domain, rest sourced from reference TRBV14 and TRBJ2-5, is EAGVTQFPSHSVIEKGQTVTLRCDPISGHDNLYWYRRVMGKEIKFLLHFVKESKQDESGMPNNRFLAERTGGTYSTLKVQPAELEDSGVYFCASSPRAPKETQYFGPGTRLLVL.

For the CDR3, the DNA is TGTGCCAGCAGCGTAGAGGAGACAGTTGGTCTCACAGATACGCAGTATTTT. It specifies CASSVEETVGLTDTQYF. The chain links TRBV9 to TRBJ2-3, with a tentative D call TRBD1 (5 bases). The germline CDR1 and CDR2 sequences are SGDLS and YYNGEE. Trimming took off 0 bases at V and 2 bases at J, with 16 bases between the two ends. There are 17 residues in the CDR3.

This chain connects TRBV27 to TRBJ2-4, with 13 positions matching TRBD2. The CDR3 is 17 amino acids. Per germline, CDR1 MNHEY and CDR2 SMNVEV (reference sequence). The J segment lost 4 bases and the V segment lost 1 base, leaving 4 bases of the junction unmatched. This CDR3 reads CASSLFGLAGVKNIQYF. The DNA for the CDR3 is TGTGCCAGCAGTTTATTCGGACTAGCGGGAGTTAAAAACATTCAGTACTTC.

V gene TRBV27 combines with J gene TRBJ2-1, with D perhaps matching TRBD2 (7 bases). The CDR3 spans 15 residues. Germline V gene data show CDR1 as MNHEY and CDR2 as SMNVEV (reference sequence). The V end was cut by 4 bases, the J end by 4 bases, with 14 bases between. CDR3 sequence: CASSWGRELYNEQFF. CDR3 DNA sequence: TGTGCCAGCAGTTGGGGGCGGGAGTTATACAATGAGCAGTTCTTC.

In the case of this clone: The identical CDR3 is also encoded by other nucleotide sequences in the sample. The CDR3 here is CASSGGTTDTQYF. CDR3 nucleotide sequence: TGCGCCAGCAGCGGAGGTACCACAGATACGCAGTATTTT. The J gene is TRBJ2-3, the V gene TRBV5-1; D perhaps matches TRBD2 (5 bases). Germline V gene sequence: CDR1 SGHRS, CDR2 YFSETQ. The ends were cut back, 4 bases at V and 2 bases at J, with 8 bases in the middle. The length of the CDR3 is 13 residues.

V usage is TRBV27 and J usage is TRBJ1-1; D uncertain. Trimming took 1 base from V and 2 from J, leaving 11 bases between them. CDR1 is MNHEY and CDR2 is SMNVEV in the germline V gene (reference sequence). The CDR3 is 15 amino acids. CDR3 region: CASSLLSGFNTEAFF. CDR3 sequence (DNA): TGTGCCAGCAGTTTATTATCCGGGTTCAACACTGAAGCTTTCTTT.

The V and J genes are TRBV11-2 and TRBJ2-3; D gene unclear. Germline V lookup: CDR1 SGHAT, CDR2 FQNNGV. The CDR3 sequence is 12 residues long. The V and J ends lost 2 bases and 3 bases respectively, with 3 bases between them. The CDR3 bases are TGTGCCAGCAGCTTACAAACAGATACGCAGTATTTT. As protein: CASSLQTDTQYF.

This sequence joins TRBV28 and TRBJ1-2; D is undetermined. The V and J ends lost 10 bases and 2 bases respectively, with 17 bases between them. Germline CDR1 reads MDHEN; CDR2 reads SYDVKM. The CDR3 is made up of 14 amino acids. The chain's CDR3 is CATRFWGNNYGYTF. In nucleotides, the CDR3 is TGTGCCACCCGCTTTTGGGGTAACAACTATGGCTACACCTTC.